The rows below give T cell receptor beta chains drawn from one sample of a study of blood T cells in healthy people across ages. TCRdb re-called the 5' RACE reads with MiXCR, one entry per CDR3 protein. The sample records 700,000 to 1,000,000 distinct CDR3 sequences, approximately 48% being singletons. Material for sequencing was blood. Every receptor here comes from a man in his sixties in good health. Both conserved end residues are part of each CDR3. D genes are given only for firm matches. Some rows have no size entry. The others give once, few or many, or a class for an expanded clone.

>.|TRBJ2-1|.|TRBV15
TGCGCCACCAGCATCTACAATGAGCAGTTCTTC
CATSIYNEQFF
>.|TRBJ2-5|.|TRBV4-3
TGCGCCAGCAGCCAAGGTGTTGAAACTCGTAATGAGCAGTACTTC
CASSQGVETRNEQYF
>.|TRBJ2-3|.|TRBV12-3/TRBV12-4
TGTGCCAGCAAATGGAACACAGATACGCAGTATTTT
CASKWNTDTQYF
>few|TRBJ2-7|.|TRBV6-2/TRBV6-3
TGTGCCAGCAGTACGGACCTCTACGAGCAGTACTTC
CASSTDLYEQYF
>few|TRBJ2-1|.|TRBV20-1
TGCAGTGTTGACCCCTACAATGAGCAGTTCTTC
CSVDPYNEQFF
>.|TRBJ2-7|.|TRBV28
TGTGCCAGCAGCCAAGAGAGACACTTCTACGAGCAGTACTTC
CASSQERHFYEQYF
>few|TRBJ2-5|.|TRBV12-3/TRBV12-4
TGTGCCAGCAGTTTAAAGGTGGGGGGGCCCCCCGAGACCCAGTACTTC
CASSLKVGGPPETQYF
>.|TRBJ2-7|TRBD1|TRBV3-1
TGTGCCAGCAGCCCCGGTGGGGACAGATTCTACGAGCAGTACTTC
CASSPGGDRFYEQYF
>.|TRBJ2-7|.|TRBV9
TGTGCCAGCAGCGTACTCGGGGCCCCTCTATACAATGAGCAGTACTTC
CASSVLGAPLYNEQYF
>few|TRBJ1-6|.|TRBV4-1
TGCGCCAGCAGCCAACAAGAGGGAATTAGATCACCCCTCCACTTT
CASSQQEGIRSPLHF
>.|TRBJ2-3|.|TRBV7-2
TGTGCCAGCAGCTTAGTGATTTTCGGAGACACGCAGTATTTT
CASSLVIFGDTQYF
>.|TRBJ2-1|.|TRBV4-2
TGTGCCAGCAGCCAACGGGCGGGGACTCACGTAGGGGAACGTTCCAATGAGCAGTTCTTC
CASSQRAGTHVGERSNEQFF
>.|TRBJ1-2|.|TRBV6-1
TGTGCCAGCAGCTTGGAGGGCCCTAACTATGGCTACACCTTC
CASSLEGPNYGYTF
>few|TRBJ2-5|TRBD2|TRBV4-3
TGCGCCAGCAGCCAAGGCAGGCGGGGGGTAGAGACCCAGTACTTC
CASSQGRRGVETQYF
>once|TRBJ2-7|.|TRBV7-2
TGTGCCAGCAGGGAGGGGGCGGGGGTTTCCTACGAGCAGTACTTC
CASREGAGVSYEQYF
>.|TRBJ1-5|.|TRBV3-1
TGTGCCAGCTCTCCAGGCCCCAATCAGCCCCAGCATTTT
CASSPGPNQPQHF
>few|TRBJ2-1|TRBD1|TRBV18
TGTGCCAGCTCAAGGGACAGCTTCCCCTACAATGAGCAGTTCTTC
CASSRDSFPYNEQFF
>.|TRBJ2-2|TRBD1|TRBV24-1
TGTGCCACCAGTGCTACAGGGGGCGGAGCCGGGGAGCTGTTTTTT
CATSATGGGAGELFF
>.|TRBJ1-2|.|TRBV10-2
TGCGCCAGCAGTGCCACAGGGAGTAATGGCTACACCTTC
CASSATGSNGYTF
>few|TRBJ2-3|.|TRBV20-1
TGCAGTGCTCCCGGGATATACACAGATACGCAGTATTTT
CSAPGIYTDTQYF
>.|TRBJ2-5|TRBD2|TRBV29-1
TGCAGCGCCACGACTAGCGGGGAAGAGACCCAGTACTTC
CSATTSGEETQYF
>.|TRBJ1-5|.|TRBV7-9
TGTGCCACCCAGGAGGGGGAACAGCCCCAGCATTTT
CATQEGEQPQHF